This T cell receptor (beta chain) was captured by sequencing in a study of CD8+ T cells in alopecia areata. About the study: Scoring treated patients' severity relied on the percentage of scalp area affected.

Documented treatment: oral pan-JAK inhibitor, 5-10 mg twice daily. It was cDNA, reverse transcribed from extracted RNA, that served as the sequencing template. Only in-frame clones appear in the TCRdb table, and some are missing; sequencing was by immunoSEQ multiplex PCR. The table has 100,000 to 150,000 clones, about 59% seen once. In regard to this clone: Other DNA sequences in this sample translate to the same CDR3.

The input for sequencing was CD4+ T cells sorted from blood, taken at week 4, from a patient treated with tofacitinib. The TCR comes from a human donor with alopecia areata.

The CDR3 region is CSVGGEETQYF. The CDR3 DNA is TGCAGCGTTGGTGGGGAAGAGACCCAGTACTTC. The chain recombines TRBV29-1 with TRBJ2-5; the D is unclear. CDR1 is SQVTM, CDR2 ANQGSEA, per germline. Between the trimmed V and J ends, which lost 4 bases and 3 bases, there was a span of 6 bases. CDR3 length equals 11 residues.